This T cell receptor beta chain was retrieved from a study of early T cells in non-severe SARS-CoV-2 infection. Looking at the study overall: Chains were unpaired, as sequencing was done on bulk RNA from unsorted whole blood.

The study, taken as a whole, reports: Anti-spike CD8 specificities were favored by VDJdb matching, whose results missed private and CD4 specificities.

Germline CDR1 and CDR2: LGHDT and YNNKEL (reference sequence). The CDR3 has 14 amino acids. The junction had 6 bases not matched to a gene; V was cut back by 8 bases and J by 0 bases. Only a few counts were recorded for this clonotype. Its antigen is as yet unknown. The TCR library protocol attached unique molecular identifiers to the individual cDNA molecules. TCRdb processed the 5' RACE reads anew with MiXCR; each CDR3 protein has one entry. The sample has over 70,000 distinct CDR3 sequences; approximately 15% are singletons. Sequencing was performed on whole blood. V is TRBV3-1 and J is TRBJ2-7; 8 bases map to TRBD2. The clonotype comes from an adult who was a healthcare worker with PCR-confirmed SARS-CoV-2 infection or an uninfected control (not recorded which). CDR3: CASAISGNSYEQYF. The CDR3, as DNA: TGTGCCAGCGCAATTAGCGGGAACTCCTACGAGCAGTACTTC.